A single count supports the clone carrying this T cell receptor beta chain. Its antigen remains unidentified. The ends lost 1 base at V and 8 bases at J; junction bases unmatched: 10. There are 16 residues in the CDR3. CDR1 and CDR2 (germline): SEHNR, FQNEAQ (reference sequence). The diagnostic basis comprised clinical symptoms, serum thyroxine and TRAb, thyroid ultrasound and orbital computed tomography. This specimen comes from a study of T cells in Graves' hyperthyroidism and ophthalmopathy. Study-wide findings and caveats: Most thyroid clonotypes with frequency above 0.001 were detected in blood. Ophthalmopathy was predicted by the model a median of about 6.7 months ahead of onset.

TCR beta CDR3 sequences were amplified from RNA transcripts. An initial round of RT-PCR targeting the TCR CDR3 relied on the HTBI primer set. MiXCR, run by TCRdb on the multiplex PCR reads, gives a single entry per CDR3 protein. The data hold around 200,000 distinct CDR3 sequences, with approximately 15% observed a single time. V and J are TRBV7-9 and TRBJ2-2; TRBD1 agrees at 7 bases. The sample consisted of blood. The receptor comes from a woman between 50 and 59 years old with Graves' hyperthyroidism. The CDR3 sequence is CASSLVTGPSAGELFF. DNA for the CDR3: TGTGCCAGCAGCTTAGTGACAGGGCCCTCGGCTGGGGAGCTGTTTTTT.